The clone carrying this T cell receptor (beta chain) was observed a few times. Antigen: not known. The data are from a study of graft-versus-host responses after intestinal transplantation. Looking at the study overall: Induction with anti-thymocyte globulin, then tacrolimus and steroids for around three years, was given to all recipients.

Repertoires were generated with immunoSEQ multiplex PCR, while TCRdb's copy carries only in-frame clones and drops some. The sample consists of roughly 25,000 clones, 90% to 95% of them appearing once. Study-wide points: GvH clones were identified in recipient marrow, with some first appearing in ileum or blood. Where graft-donor T cell macrochimerism was present, patients had high graft-versus-host to host-versus-graft clonal ratios in allografts. Peak circulating GvH clone levels were associated with early post-transplant HvG declines.

Per the germline V gene, CDR1 is SGHRS and CDR2 is YFSETQ. V dropped 4 bases and J dropped 1; count of bases not matched to a gene: 2. The CDR3 extends over 15 amino acids. The receptor was derived from a human patient who received an intestinal transplant, so some T cells may come from the graft donor. The specimen comprised PBMCs, sampled 30 days after intestinal transplant. The chain joins TRBV5-1 to TRBJ1-5; 10 nucleotides align to TRBD1. CDR3 nucleotide sequence: TGCGCCAGCAGCCCGGGACAGGGGAGCAATCAGCCCCAGCATTTT. Translated, it gives CASSPGQGSNQPQHF.